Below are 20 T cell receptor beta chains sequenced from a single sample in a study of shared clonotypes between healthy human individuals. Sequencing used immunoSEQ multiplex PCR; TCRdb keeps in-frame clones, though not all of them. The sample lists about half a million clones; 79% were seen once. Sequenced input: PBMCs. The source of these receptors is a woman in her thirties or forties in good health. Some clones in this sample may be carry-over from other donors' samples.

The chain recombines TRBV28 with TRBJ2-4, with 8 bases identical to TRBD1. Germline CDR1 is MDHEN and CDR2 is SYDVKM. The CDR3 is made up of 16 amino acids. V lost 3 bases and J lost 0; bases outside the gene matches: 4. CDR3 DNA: TGTGCCAGCAGTTTGTCAGGGGGCATAGCCAAAAACATTCAGTACTTC. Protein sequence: CASSLSGGIAKNIQYF.

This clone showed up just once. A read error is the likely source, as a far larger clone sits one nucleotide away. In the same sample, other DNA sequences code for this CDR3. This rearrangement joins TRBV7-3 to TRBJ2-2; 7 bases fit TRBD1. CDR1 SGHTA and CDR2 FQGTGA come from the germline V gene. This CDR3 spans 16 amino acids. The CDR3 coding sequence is TGTGCTAGCAGCTCGACAGGGTTTGCATCCACCGGGGAGCTGTTTTTT. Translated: CASSSTGFASTGELFF.

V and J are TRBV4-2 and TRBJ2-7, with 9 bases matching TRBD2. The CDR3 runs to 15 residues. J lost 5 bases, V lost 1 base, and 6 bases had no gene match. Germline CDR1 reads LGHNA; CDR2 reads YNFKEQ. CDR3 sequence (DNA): TGTGCCAGCAGCCAAGTTGTAGCGGGAGCCGACGAGCAGTACTTC. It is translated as CASSQVVAGADEQYF.

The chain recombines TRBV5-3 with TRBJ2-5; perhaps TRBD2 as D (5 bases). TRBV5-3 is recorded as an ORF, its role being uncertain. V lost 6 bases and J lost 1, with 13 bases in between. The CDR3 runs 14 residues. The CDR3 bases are TGTGCCAGAAAACAGAGAGGGAGCCAAGAGACCCAGTACTTC. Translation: CARKQRGSQETQYF.

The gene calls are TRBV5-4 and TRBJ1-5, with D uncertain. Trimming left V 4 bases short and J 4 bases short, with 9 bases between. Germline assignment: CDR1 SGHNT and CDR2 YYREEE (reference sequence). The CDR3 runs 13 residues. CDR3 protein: CASSPTPNQPQHF. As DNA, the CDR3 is TGTGCCAGCAGCCCTACCCCGAATCAGCCCCAGCATTTT.

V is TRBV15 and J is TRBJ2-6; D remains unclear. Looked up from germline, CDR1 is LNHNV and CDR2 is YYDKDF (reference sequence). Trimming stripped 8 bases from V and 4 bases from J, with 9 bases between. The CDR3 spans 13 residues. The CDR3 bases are TGTGCCACCGAGAGACGGGGGGCCAACGTCCTGACTTTC. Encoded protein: CATERRGANVLTF.

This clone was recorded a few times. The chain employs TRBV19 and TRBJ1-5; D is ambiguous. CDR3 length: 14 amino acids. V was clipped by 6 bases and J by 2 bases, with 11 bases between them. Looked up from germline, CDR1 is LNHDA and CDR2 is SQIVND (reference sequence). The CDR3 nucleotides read TGTGCCAGTAGGCCTATCGGGGGCAATCAGCCCCAGCATTTT. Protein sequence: CASRPIGGNQPQHF.

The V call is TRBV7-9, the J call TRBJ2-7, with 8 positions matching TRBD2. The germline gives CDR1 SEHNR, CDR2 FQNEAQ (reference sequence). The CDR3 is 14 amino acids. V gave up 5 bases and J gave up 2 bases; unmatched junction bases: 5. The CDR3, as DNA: TGTGCCAGCAGCCGCAGCGGGAGAACCTACGAGCAGTACTTC. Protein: CASSRSGRTYEQYF.

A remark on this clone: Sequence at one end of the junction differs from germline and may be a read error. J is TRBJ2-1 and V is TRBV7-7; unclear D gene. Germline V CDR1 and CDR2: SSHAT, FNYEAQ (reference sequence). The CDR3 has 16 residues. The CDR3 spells CASSFELAPAFNEQFF. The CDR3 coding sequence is TGTGCTAGCAGCTTCGAACTCGCCCCCGCCTTCAATGAGCAGTTCTTC.

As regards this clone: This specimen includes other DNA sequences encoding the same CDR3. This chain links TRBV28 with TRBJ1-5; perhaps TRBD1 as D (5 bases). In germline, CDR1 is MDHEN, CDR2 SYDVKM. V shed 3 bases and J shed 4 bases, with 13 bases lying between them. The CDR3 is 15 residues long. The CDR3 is CASSLGVRGNQPQHF. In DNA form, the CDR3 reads TGTGCCAGCAGTTTGGGAGTTCGGGGGAATCAGCCCCAGCATTTT.

Here the CDR3 DNA reads TGCGCCAGCAGCTATATGCCCGGGACTAGCGGGCCTTACGAGCAGTACTTC. Translated: CASSYMPGTSGPYEQYF. This chain links TRBV5-1 with TRBJ2-7; the match to TRBD2 covers 12 bases. The CDR3 runs 17 residues. The V gene end was trimmed by 3 bases and the J gene end by 4 bases; junction bases not matched to a gene: 11. The V gene's germline CDR1 is SGHRS and CDR2 YFSETQ.

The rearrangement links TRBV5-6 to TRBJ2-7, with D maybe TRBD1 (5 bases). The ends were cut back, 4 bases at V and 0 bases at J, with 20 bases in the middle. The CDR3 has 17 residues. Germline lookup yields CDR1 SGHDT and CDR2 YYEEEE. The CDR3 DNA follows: TGTGCCAGCAGCCCAGGCCCCAGTAACAGGAACTCCTACGAGCAGTACTTC. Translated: CASSPGPSNRNSYEQYF.

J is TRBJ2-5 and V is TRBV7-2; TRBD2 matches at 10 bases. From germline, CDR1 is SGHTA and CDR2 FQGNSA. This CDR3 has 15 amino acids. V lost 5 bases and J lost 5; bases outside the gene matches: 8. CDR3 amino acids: CASSPDPGLAETQYF. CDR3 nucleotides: TGTGCCAGCAGCCCGGACCCGGGACTAGCGGAGACCCAGTACTTC.

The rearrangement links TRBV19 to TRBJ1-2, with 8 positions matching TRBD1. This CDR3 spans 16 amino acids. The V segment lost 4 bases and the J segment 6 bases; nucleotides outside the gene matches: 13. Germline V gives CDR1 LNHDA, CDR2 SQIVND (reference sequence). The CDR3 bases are TGTGCCAGTAGTAACCCCCTCGACAGGGGAGGGGATGGCTACACCTTC. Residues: CASSNPLDRGGDGYTF. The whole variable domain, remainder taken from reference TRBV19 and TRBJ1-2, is DGGITQSPKYLFRKEGQNVTLSCEQNLNHDAMYWYRQDPGQGLRLIYYSQIVNDFQKGDIAEGYSVSREKKESFPLTVTSAQKNPTAFYLCASSNPLDRGGDGYTFGSGTRLTVV.

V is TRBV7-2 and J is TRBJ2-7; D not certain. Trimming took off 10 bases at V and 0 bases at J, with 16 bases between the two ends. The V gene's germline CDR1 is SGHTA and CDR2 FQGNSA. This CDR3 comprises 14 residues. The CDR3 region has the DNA TGTGCCACCCGGAAGGACCTGAGCTCCTACGAGCAGTACTTC. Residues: CATRKDLSSYEQYF. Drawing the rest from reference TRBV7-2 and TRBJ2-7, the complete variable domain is GAGVSQSPSNKVTEKGKDVELRCDPISGHTALYWYRQSLGQGLEFLIYFQGNSAPDKSGLPSDRFSAERTGGSVSTLTIQRTQQEDSAVYLCATRKDLSSYEQYFGPGTRLTVT.

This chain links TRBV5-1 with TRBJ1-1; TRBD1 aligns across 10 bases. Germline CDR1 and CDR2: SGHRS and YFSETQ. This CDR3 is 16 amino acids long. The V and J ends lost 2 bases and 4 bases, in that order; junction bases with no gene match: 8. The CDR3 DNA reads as TGCGCCAGCAGCTTCGCCGGGGACAGGGGTGGCACTGAAGCTTTCTTT. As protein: CASSFAGDRGGTEAFF.

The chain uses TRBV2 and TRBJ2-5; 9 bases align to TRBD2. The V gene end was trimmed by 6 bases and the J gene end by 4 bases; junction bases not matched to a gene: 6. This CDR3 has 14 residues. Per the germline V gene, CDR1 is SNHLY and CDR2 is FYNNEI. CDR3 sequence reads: CASSAGLARETQYF. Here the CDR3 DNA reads TGTGCCAGCAGCGCAGGACTAGCGCGAGAGACCCAGTACTTC.

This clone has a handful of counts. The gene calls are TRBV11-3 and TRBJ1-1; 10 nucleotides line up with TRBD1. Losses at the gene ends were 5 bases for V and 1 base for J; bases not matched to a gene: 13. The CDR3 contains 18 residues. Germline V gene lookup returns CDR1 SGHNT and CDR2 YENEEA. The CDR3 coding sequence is TGTGCCAGCAGCCACCCCCCCCGGGACAGGGGAAAGAACACTGAAGCTTTCTTT. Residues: CASSHPPRDRGKNTEAFF. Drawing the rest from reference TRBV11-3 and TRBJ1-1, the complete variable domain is EAGVVQSPRYKIIEKKQPVAFWCNPISGHNTLYWYLQNLGQGPELLIRYENEEAVDDSQLPKDRFSAERLKGVDSTLKIQPAELGDSAVYLCASSHPPRDRGKNTEAFFGQGTRLTVV.

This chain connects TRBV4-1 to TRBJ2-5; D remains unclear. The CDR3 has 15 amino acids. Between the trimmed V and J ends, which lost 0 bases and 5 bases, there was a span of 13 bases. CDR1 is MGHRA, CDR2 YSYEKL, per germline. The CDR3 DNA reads TGCGCCAGCAGCCAAGATTGGAGCCCAACCGAGACCCAGTACTTC. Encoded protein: CASSQDWSPTETQYF.

Here the CDR3 DNA reads TGTGCCAGTAGTAAGGGTAGCGGGGATCAAGAGACCCAGTACTTC. It translates to CASSKGSGDQETQYF. V and J are TRBV19 and TRBJ2-5; the match to TRBD2 covers 8 bases. Germline lookup yields CDR1 LNHDA and CDR2 SQIVND (reference sequence). The CDR3 is 15 amino acids. V shed 4 bases and J 2 bases; nucleotides not matched to a gene: 6.